The next 32 T cell receptor beta chains were all read from a single sample in a study of T cell responses to AZD1222 COVID-19 vaccine. The repertoire was sequenced with immunoSEQ multiplex PCR; TCRdb's copy has only in-frame clones and lacks some. This table has around 35,000 clones, 65% to 90% appearing once. This sample comprised peripheral blood, obtained on day 0 of AZD1222 vaccination. The origin of the receptors is an adult in good health.

The J gene is TRBJ1-3, the V gene TRBV11-2, with 9 bases aligning to TRBD1. CDR1 and CDR2 from the germline V gene are SGHAT and FQNNGV. Germline trimming cut 5 bases from V and 4 bases from J; bases unmatched to any gene: 9. The CDR3 runs to 16 residues. The CDR3 region is CASSAGTGLSGNTIYF. The CDR3 DNA sequence: TGTGCCAGCAGCGCCGGGACAGGGTTAAGCGGAAACACCATATATTTT.

CDR3 sequence reads: CASSYSDPDYNEQFF. In DNA form, the CDR3 reads TGTGCCAGCAGTTACTCGGATCCAGATTACAATGAGCAGTTCTTC. V usage is TRBV6-6 and J usage is TRBJ2-1, with D unresolved. Germline CDR1 is MNHNY and CDR2 is SVGAGI (reference sequence). V dropped 0 bases and J dropped 4 bases, with 10 bases sitting between them. This CDR3 has 15 amino acids.

This chain links TRBV10-1 with TRBJ2-1; D is undetermined. Germline V gene lookup returns CDR1 WNHNN and CDR2 SYGVQD (reference sequence). This CDR3 is 14 amino acids long. V was clipped by 5 bases and J by 2 bases, with 10 bases between them. CDR3: CASSQDPAYNEQFF. Written as DNA, the CDR3 is TGCGCCAGCAGTCAGGACCCCGCCTACAATGAGCAGTTCTTC.

The chain has TRBV19 and TRBJ1-3, with unresolved D. The germline V gene encodes CDR1 LNHDA and CDR2 SQIVND (reference sequence). The CDR3 runs 14 residues. Trimming shortened V by 6 bases and J by 0 bases, and 9 bases separated the two germline ends. The CDR3 bases are TGTGCCAGTAGACCACCCAACTCTGGAAACACCATATATTTT. This sequence encodes CASRPPNSGNTIYF.

The chain carries TRBV27 and TRBJ1-4; 8 nucleotides align to TRBD1. Germline trimming cut 4 bases from V and 7 bases from J; bases unmatched to any gene: 14. The CDR3 runs to 17 residues. Germline V gene lookup returns CDR1 MNHEY and CDR2 SMNVEV (reference sequence). This chain's CDR3 is CASSSYPGQGNGEKLFF. The DNA for the CDR3 is TGTGCCAGCAGTTCCTACCCCGGACAGGGAAACGGTGAAAAACTGTTTTTT.

The V call is TRBV5-4, the J call TRBJ2-1; possibly TRBD1 for D (6 bases). CDR3 size: 18 residues. V was trimmed by 0 bases and J by 0 bases, leaving 16 bases between them. The germline CDR1 and CDR2 sequences are SGHNT and YYREEE (reference sequence). CDR3 bases: TGTGCCAGCAGCTTGGCATTAGTGGCAGGGGACTCCTACAATGAGCAGTTCTTC. Its translation: CASSLALVAGDSYNEQFF.

For the CDR3, the DNA is TGTGCCAGCAGCAGGGACAGGGCTGGAAACACCATATATTTT. Protein product: CASSRDRAGNTIYF. The chain uses TRBV9 and TRBJ1-3; 9 nucleotides line up with TRBD1. The CDR3 is made up of 14 amino acids. CDR1 and CDR2 from the germline V gene are SGDLS and YYNGEE. V shed 4 bases, J shed 2 bases, and the junction held 1 base outside the gene matches. Full variable domain (remainder filled in from reference TRBV9 and TRBJ1-3): DSGVTQTPKHLITATGQRVTLRCSPRSGDLSVYWYQQSLDQGLQFLIQYYNGEERAKGNILERFSAQQFPDLHSELNLSSLELGDSALYFCASSRDRAGNTIYFGEGSWLTVV.

The rearrangement uses TRBV10-3 and TRBJ1-2, with D perhaps matching TRBD1 (6 bases). V dropped 2 bases and J dropped 4 bases, with 17 bases sitting between them. The length of the CDR3 is 16 residues. Germline V gives CDR1 ENHRY, CDR2 SYGVKD. The CDR3 DNA sequence: TGTGCCATCAGTGAGCCATCACAGGGAGGCCTCTATGGCTACACCTTC. Residues: CAISEPSQGGLYGYTF.

The gene calls are TRBV9 and TRBJ2-7; D tentatively fits TRBD1 or TRBD2 (6 bases each). CDR3 size: 15 residues. Germline CDR1 SGDLS, CDR2 YYNGEE. The V and J ends lost 3 bases and 3 bases respectively, with 16 bases between them. CDR3 residues: CASSEGGQSYYEQYF. The CDR3 nucleotides are TGTGCCAGCAGCGAGGGAGGACAGTCATACTACGAGCAGTACTTC.

In DNA, the CDR3 is TGTGCCAGCAGTCGACTAGCGGAACTCCAGGGGGAGACCCAGTACTTC. Residues: CASSRLAELQGETQYF. The J gene is TRBJ2-5, the V gene TRBV6-6, with 9 bases lining up with TRBD2. Trimming at V came to 5 bases and at J to 5 bases, leaving 12 bases not matched to a gene. CDR3 length: 16 amino acids. Germline V gives CDR1 MNHNY, CDR2 SVGAGI (reference sequence).

V is TRBV29-1 and J is TRBJ2-2; 10 bases are a match to TRBD1. The CDR3 runs 14 residues. The V gene end was trimmed by 6 bases and the J gene end by 1 base; junction bases not matched to a gene: 2. Per the germline V gene, CDR1 is SQVTM and CDR2 is ANQGSEA. DNA of the CDR3: TGCAGCGTCCGGACAGGGGGGAACACCGGGGAGCTGTTTTTT. It yields the protein CSVRTGGNTGELFF.

The gene calls are TRBV11-2 and TRBJ1-1, with TRBD1 identical over 8 bases. The germline CDR1 and CDR2 sequences are SGHAT and FQNNGV. This CDR3 has 14 residues. With V trimmed by 3 bases and J by 1 base, 1 base remained unmatched. CDR3 nucleotides: TGTGCCAGCAGCTTCGGACAGGGGAACACTGAAGCTTTCTTT. It codes for CASSFGQGNTEAFF.

Only one count was recorded for this clone. The CDR3 here is CSARTSGSPDTQYF. CDR3 sequence (DNA): TGCAGCGCGCGGACTAGCGGGAGTCCAGATACGCAGTATTTT. The chain is built from TRBV29-1 and TRBJ2-3; TRBD2 aligns across 13 bases. The CDR3 spans 14 residues. Germline CDR1 and CDR2: SQVTM and ANQGSEA. After removal of 7 bases from V and 4 bases from J, the junction contained 5 bases not matched to a gene.

Written as DNA, the CDR3 is TGCGCCAGCAGCCAAGATGAGGAACAGCGGACCTACGAGCAGTACTTC. It encodes CASSQDEEQRTYEQYF. The chain has TRBV4-1 and TRBJ2-7, with a possible D match to TRBD2 (5 bases). The CDR3 is 16 amino acids. V was cut by 0 bases and J by 2 bases, with 14 bases left in between. Germline CDR1 is MGHRA and CDR2 is YSYEKL.

The CDR3 bases are TGTGCCAGTAGGGGACCCTTTTGGCCCCAGCATTTT. Its translation: CASRGPFWPQHF. The genes are TRBV12-3 or TRBV12-4 and TRBJ1-5, with D tentatively TRBD1 (5 bases). The length of the CDR3 is 12 residues. V was pared by 9 bases and J by 9 bases, with 15 bases between.

The chain is built from TRBV11-2 and TRBJ1-5; no reliable D call. This CDR3 contains 14 residues. With 5 bases removed from V and 3 bases from J, the gap between germline ends came to 11 bases. From germline, CDR1 is SGHAT and CDR2 FQNNGV. As DNA, the CDR3 is TGTGCCAGCAGCCGCGGGTCCGACAATCAGCCCCAGCATTTT. Its protein is CASSRGSDNQPQHF.

This rearrangement joins TRBV29-1 to TRBJ1-4, with TRBD1 matching over 7 bases. Germline lookup yields CDR1 SQVTM and CDR2 ANQGSEA. Losses at the gene ends were 3 bases for V and 10 bases for J; bases not matched to a gene: 5. This CDR3 spans 12 amino acids. CDR3 sequence: CSVESGGGKLFF. CDR3 coding DNA: TGCAGCGTTGAGTCAGGGGGTGGAAAACTGTTTTTT.

The chain carries TRBV6-5 and TRBJ1-2; D is uncertain. This CDR3 is 13 amino acids long. CDR1 is MNHEY and CDR2 is SVGAGI in the germline V gene. V was clipped by 5 bases and J by 5 bases, with 12 bases between them. The CDR3 DNA follows: TGTGCCAGCAGTACACCCGACGGGTATGGCTACACCTTC. It is translated as CASSTPDGYGYTF.

V usage is TRBV2 and J usage is TRBJ1-2; D call uncertain. The CDR3 runs 12 residues. Looked up from germline, CDR1 is SNHLY and CDR2 is FYNNEI. Trimming shortened V by 3 bases and J by 6 bases, and 8 bases separated the two germline ends. Here the CDR3 reads CASSDSGDGYTF. The CDR3, as DNA: TGTGCCAGCAGTGATTCTGGGGATGGCTACACCTTC.

This chain uses TRBV3-1 (or the pseudogene TRBV3-2) with TRBJ1-6, with TRBD1 identical over 8 bases. Germline-derived CDR1 and CDR2 are LGHDT and YNNKEL (reference sequence). This CDR3 spans 15 amino acids. J was trimmed by 5 bases and V by 4 bases; bases with no gene match: 4. CDR3 sequence reads: CASSRNRGDNSPLHF. As DNA, the CDR3 is TGTGCCAGCAGCCGCAACAGGGGGGATAATTCACCCCTCCACTTT.

The chain is built from TRBV2 and TRBJ2-2; a weak D match, TRBD1 (6 bases). The CDR3 has 15 amino acids. Germline lookup yields CDR1 SNHLY and CDR2 FYNNEI. Between the trimmed V and J ends, which lost 1 base and 6 bases, there was a span of 12 bases. DNA of the CDR3: TGTGCCAGCAGTGAAGGGGGACATCGGTCCGGGGAGCTGTTTTTT. Translated: CASSEGGHRSGELFF. Full variable domain (outside the CDR3, taken from reference TRBV2 and TRBJ2-2): EPEVTQTPSHQVTQMGQEVILRCVPISNHLYFYWYRQILGQKVEFLVSFYNNEISEKSEIFDDQFSVERPDGSNFTLKIRSTKLEDSAMYFCASSEGGHRSGELFFGEGSRLTVL.

This chain joins TRBV27 and TRBJ1-6, with D maybe TRBD1 (5 bases). V was cut by 9 bases and J by 7 bases, with 7 bases left in between. This CDR3 has 11 amino acids. Germline assignment: CDR1 MNHEY and CDR2 SMNVEV (reference sequence). CDR3 nucleotides: TGTGCCAGTGGGGCAAATTCACCCCTCCACTTT. Translation: CASGANSPLHF.

This clone occurred a few times. The chain recombines TRBV2 with TRBJ1-5; 11 bases are a match to TRBD1. The CDR3 consists of 14 residues. Germline V gives CDR1 SNHLY, CDR2 FYNNEI. V lost 6 bases and J lost 6; bases outside the gene matches: 4. The CDR3 is CASRDRGQTQPQHF. The CDR3 DNA sequence: TGTGCCAGCAGGGACAGGGGGCAGACTCAGCCCCAGCATTTT. Variable domain in full (rest from reference TRBV2 and TRBJ1-5): EPEVTQTPSHQVTQMGQEVILRCVPISNHLYFYWYRQILGQKVEFLVSFYNNEISEKSEIFDDQFSVERPDGSNFTLKIRSTKLEDSAMYFCASRDRGQTQPQHFGDGTRLSIL.

The gene calls are TRBV6-5 and TRBJ2-7; D is unclear. V lost 2 bases to trimming and J lost 6 bases, with 11 bases between them. The CDR3 spans 13 residues. Germline CDR1 is MNHEY and CDR2 is SVGAGI. The CDR3 protein is CASSYGARGEQYF. The DNA for the CDR3 is TGTGCCAGCAGTTACGGCGCTAGAGGCGAGCAGTACTTC.

This chain joins TRBV6-6 and TRBJ1-2; TRBD1 might be the D (5 bases). V was shortened by 6 bases and J by 4 bases, with 18 bases between the two germline ends. This CDR3 is built from 15 residues. CDR1 and CDR2 (germline): MNHNY, SVGAGI (reference sequence). As DNA, the CDR3 is TGTGCCAGCAGCACGCGACCGGGACGGCTCTATGGCTACACCTTC. Translation: CASSTRPGRLYGYTF.

The chain couples TRBV19 to TRBJ1-2, with D tentatively TRBD1 (6 bases). V shed 3 bases and J shed 4 bases, with 18 bases lying between them. The CDR3 is made up of 16 amino acids. From germline, CDR1 is LNHDA and CDR2 SQIVND (reference sequence). DNA for the CDR3: TGTGCCAGTAGTATGGGGGCCAACCAAGCCCTCTATGGCTACACCTTC. The encoded protein is CASSMGANQALYGYTF. Together with reference TRBV19 and TRBJ1-2, the CDR3 gives the full variable domain: DGGITQSPKYLFRKEGQNVTLSCEQNLNHDAMYWYRQDPGQGLRLIYYSQIVNDFQKGDIAEGYSVSREKKESFPLTVTSAQKNPTAFYLCASSMGANQALYGYTFGSGTRLTVV.

The rearrangement links TRBV11-1 to TRBJ1-1; D gene uncertain. CDR1 and CDR2 from the germline V gene are SGHAT and FQDESV (reference sequence). The CDR3 sequence is 13 residues long. Trimming took 1 base from V and 1 from J, leaving 4 bases between them. This chain's CDR3 is CASSLVSNTEAFF. The CDR3 region has the DNA TGTGCCAGCAGCTTAGTTTCGAACACTGAAGCTTTCTTT.

The chain has TRBV28 and TRBJ1-3; D not resolved. CDR3 length equals 17 residues. Trimming cost V 5 bases and J 0 bases, with 17 bases left between them. Looked up from germline, CDR1 is MDHEN and CDR2 is SYDVKM. CDR3 sequence reads: CASSPPRRPTSGNTIYF. The CDR3, as DNA: TGTGCCAGCAGTCCCCCCCGACGGCCTACCTCTGGAAACACCATATATTTT.

The chain combines TRBV7-2 with TRBJ1-3; D is possibly TRBD1 (5 bases). With 1 base removed from V and 4 bases from J, the gap between germline ends came to 17 bases. Germline CDR1 SGHTA, CDR2 FQGNSA. CDR3 length equals 17 residues. The CDR3: CASSLGGQGIGGNTIYF. In DNA form, the CDR3 reads TGTGCCAGCAGCTTAGGAGGGCAGGGAATAGGAGGAAACACCATATATTTT.

This chain joins TRBV19 and TRBJ1-3; 7 bases fit TRBD1. This CDR3 spans 18 amino acids. In germline, CDR1 is LNHDA, CDR2 SQIVND (reference sequence). The ends lost 3 bases at V and 3 bases at J; junction bases unmatched: 14. DNA for the CDR3: TGTGCCAGTAGTATCAACCAGGGGGTCGGTCGCGGTGGAAACACCATATATTTT. This encodes CASSINQGVGRGGNTIYF.

The genes are TRBV15 and TRBJ2-5; tentative D call: TRBD1 (5 bases). The CDR3 length is 13 residues. The V gene lost 6 bases and the J gene lost 4 bases, with 12 bases spanning the gap. Germline loops: CDR1 LNHNV, CDR2 YYDKDF (reference sequence). CDR3 residues: CATSNSGLETQYF. CDR3 nucleotide sequence: TGTGCCACCAGTAACTCAGGGTTAGAGACCCAGTACTTC.

The chain combines TRBV19 with TRBJ1-5, with 9 bases fitting TRBD1. The trim removed 3 bases at V and 4 bases at J, leaving 7 bases unmatched. The CDR3 is made up of 16 amino acids. Germline loops: CDR1 LNHDA, CDR2 SQIVND (reference sequence). Written as DNA, the CDR3 is TGTGCCAGTAGTATCACACAGGGGGCGAGGAATCAGCCCCAGCATTTT. Protein: CASSITQGARNQPQHF.